This T cell receptor beta chain appears in the sequencing data of a study of blood T cell repertoires in COVID-19. Overall study context: The samples span acute and convalescent COVID-19 from the United States, Italy and Spain. Nucleic acid was either cDNA or gDNA, and it came from T cells, B-cell-depleted T cells, or PBMCs.

CDR1 and CDR2 from the germline V gene are MDHEN and SYDVKM. Between the trimmed V and J ends, which lost 3 bases and 10 bases, there was a span of 10 bases. The CDR3 is 12 residues long. Produced via immunoSEQ multiplex PCR; TCRdb's table is partial and in-frame only. The sample consists of 400,000 to 450,000 clones, more than 80% of them appearing once. The TCR sequence derives from a man aged 25 to 40 who had recovered from COVID-19. The chain is built from TRBV28 and TRBJ2-1; D uncertain. Material: PBMCs or T cells enriched from blood (not recorded which). CDR3 amino acids: CASSLPPGEQFF. The CDR3 DNA follows: TGTGCCAGCAGTTTGCCCCCCGGGGAGCAGTTCTTC.